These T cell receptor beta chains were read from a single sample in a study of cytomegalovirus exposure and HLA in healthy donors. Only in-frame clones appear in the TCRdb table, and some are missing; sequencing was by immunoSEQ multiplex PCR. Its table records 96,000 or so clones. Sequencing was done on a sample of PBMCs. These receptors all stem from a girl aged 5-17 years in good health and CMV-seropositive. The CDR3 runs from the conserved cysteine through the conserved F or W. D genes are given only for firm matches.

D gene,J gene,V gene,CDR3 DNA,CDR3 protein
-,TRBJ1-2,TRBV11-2,TGTGCCAGCAGCTTGATCACTGACTATGGCTACACCTTC,CASSLITDYGYTF
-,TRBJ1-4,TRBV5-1,TGCGCCAGCAGCCCAGACCTCAGGGGAGTAGATGAAAAACTGTTTTTT,CASSPDLRGVDEKLFF
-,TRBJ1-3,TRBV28,TGTGCCAGCAGTTTAGCGGTGAACACCATATATTTT,CASSLAVNTIYF
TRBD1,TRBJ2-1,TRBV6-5,TGTGCCAGCAGTTACTCCCGACAGGGGGGTTACAATGAGCAGTTCTTC,CASSYSRQGGYNEQFF
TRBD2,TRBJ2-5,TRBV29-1,TGCAGCGTTGTAGGCGGGACTAGCGGGGGAGAGACCCAGTACTTC,CSVVGGTSGGETQYF
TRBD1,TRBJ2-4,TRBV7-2,TGTGCCAGCAGCTTAGAATTCCGACAGGGAAACATTCAGTACTTC,CASSLEFRQGNIQYF
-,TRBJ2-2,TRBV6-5,TGTGCCAGCAGTATCCAGGTATCGAACACCGGGGAGCTGTTTTTT,CASSIQVSNTGELFF
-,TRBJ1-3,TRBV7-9,TGTGCCAGCAGCTTAGCGATTGAGGCCCTTGGTCGAAACACCATATATTTT,CASSLAIEALGRNTIYF
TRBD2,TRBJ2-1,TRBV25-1,TGTGCCAGCAGTAATAGCGGGGGGTACTACAATGAGCAGTTCTTC,CASSNSGGYYNEQFF
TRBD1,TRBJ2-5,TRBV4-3,TGCGCCAGCAGCCAAGAGGAGGGCCAGGGGGCGGCCCAGTACTTC,CASSQEEGQGAAQYF
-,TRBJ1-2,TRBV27,TGTGCCAGCAGACCTGACAGGACCTATGGCTACACCTTC,CASRPDRTYGYTF
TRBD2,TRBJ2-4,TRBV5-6,TGTGCCAGCAGCTTCCGGGTGCGGGGGTCTGACATTCAGTACTTC,CASSFRVRGSDIQYF
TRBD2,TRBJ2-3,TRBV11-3,TGTGCCAGCAGCTTACTTAGCGGGGGGGTATATGGGCAGTATTTT,CASSLLSGGVYGQYF
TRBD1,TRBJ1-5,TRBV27,TGTGCCAGCAGACAAAAGACAGGGGAGAGGGGACAGCCCCAGCATTTT,CASRQKTGERGQPQHF
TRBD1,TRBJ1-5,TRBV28,TGTGCCAGCAGTTTCAATCAGGGGGCTTATAGCAATCAGCCCCAGCATTTT,CASSFNQGAYSNQPQHF